This entry lists 12 T cell receptor beta chains sequenced from one sample in a study of blood T cell repertoires in COVID-19. Data came from immunoSEQ multiplex PCR; TCRdb stores just in-frame clones and leaves some out. The data contain 300,000 to 400,000 clones, more than 70% of them seen just once; the ten biggest clones take up less than 1.5%. Material: PBMCs or T cells enriched from blood (not recorded which). Receptors were obtained from a woman aged 18-35 years who had recovered from COVID-19.

This clone has only a few counts. The gene calls are TRBV10-3 and TRBJ1-4; 9 positions match TRBD1. V lost 10 bases to trimming and J lost 7 bases; unmatched junction nucleotides: 4. The CDR3 totals 12 residues. CDR1 is ENHRY, CDR2 SYGVKD, per germline. The CDR3 reads CATRDRAEKLFF. The CDR3 coding sequence is TGTGCCACTCGGGACAGGGCTGAAAAACTGTTTTTT.

This chain connects TRBV11-2 to TRBJ1-2; D is unresolved. The CDR3 length is 13 residues. V lost 5 bases and J lost 2, with 9 bases in between. Germline V gene data show CDR1 as SGHAT and CDR2 as FQNNGV. The CDR3 bases are TGTGCCAGCAGCGCCCCGAGAAACTATGGCTACACCTTC. Protein sequence: CASSAPRNYGYTF.

The genes are TRBV19 and TRBJ1-1; TRBD1 aligns across 11 bases. Germline V CDR1 and CDR2: LNHDA, SQIVND (reference sequence). Germline trimming cut 6 bases from V and 3 bases from J; bases unmatched to any gene: 12. CDR3 length equals 17 residues. In DNA, the CDR3 is TGTGCCAGTAGGAACTACAAGGACAGGGGGCCGTACACTGAAGCTTTCTTT. Translation gives CASRNYKDRGPYTEAFF.

The genes are TRBV27 and TRBJ1-5, with a tentative D call TRBD1 (5 bases). Germline CDR1 and CDR2: MNHEY and SMNVEV (reference sequence). The CDR3 has 16 amino acids. Between the trimmed V and J ends, which lost 0 bases and 7 bases, there was a span of 16 bases. The CDR3 bases are TGTGCCAGCAGTTTATCTTATCGGGCAGGGCGCCAGCCCCAGCATTTT. As protein: CASSLSYRAGRQPQHF.

This chain connects TRBV9 to TRBJ1-4; maybe TRBD1 (5 bases). Germline CDR1 and CDR2: SGDLS and YYNGEE. CDR3 length: 16 residues. Trimming shortened V by 2 bases and J by 1 base, and 12 bases separated the two germline ends. The CDR3 here is CASSVGGGGTNEKLFF. The DNA of the CDR3 is TGTGCCAGCAGCGTCGGGGGAGGAGGAACTAATGAAAAACTGTTTTTT.

This rearrangement joins TRBV2 to TRBJ2-7; the D is unclear. V lost 8 bases and J 1 base, leaving 9 bases between the germline ends. CDR1 is SNHLY and CDR2 is FYNNEI in the germline V gene. The CDR3 is 12 residues long. The chain's CDR3 is CASCVSSYEQYF. The CDR3 coding sequence is TGTGCCAGCTGTGTTAGTTCCTACGAGCAGTACTTC. The whole variable domain, remainder taken from reference TRBV2 and TRBJ2-7, is EPEVTQTPSHQVTQMGQEVILRCVPISNHLYFYWYRQILGQKVEFLVSFYNNEISEKSEIFDDQFSVERPDGSNFTLKIRSTKLEDSAMYFCASCVSSYEQYFGPGTRLTVT.

This clone was seen only once. The chain couples TRBV28 to TRBJ1-2; D not certain. V gave up 2 bases and J gave up 1 base, with 17 bases separating them. Germline CDR1 reads MDHEN; CDR2 reads SYDVKM. This CDR3 contains 17 residues. CDR3 nucleotides: TGTGCCAGCAGTTTAGCGTTCGGAGCAGGACTTAACTATGGCTACACCTTC. Translated, it gives CASSLAFGAGLNYGYTF.

CDR3 bases: TGTGCCAGCAGCGAGGGACAGGGGAATGAAGCTTTCTTT. This gives the protein CASSEGQGNEAFF. The chain combines TRBV9 with TRBJ1-1; the match to TRBD1 covers 10 bases. The length of the CDR3 is 13 residues. The ends lost 3 bases at V and 7 bases at J; junction bases unmatched: 3. CDR1 and CDR2 (germline): SGDLS, YYNGEE.

The V and J genes are TRBV10-1 and TRBJ1-2; D perhaps matches TRBD1 (6 bases). This CDR3 contains 14 residues. Trimming removed 8 bases at V and 4 bases at J, with 17 bases between. From germline, CDR1 is WNHNN and CDR2 SYGVQD (reference sequence). The CDR3 reads CASLEYRAIYGYTF. In DNA, the CDR3 is TGCGCCAGCCTGGAGTACAGGGCGATCTATGGCTACACCTTC.

This clone was counted between two and nine times. This rearrangement joins TRBV11-2 to TRBJ2-1, with 8 nucleotides matching TRBD2. V gave up 5 bases and J gave up 6 bases; unmatched junction bases: 9. The length of the CDR3 is 15 residues. In germline, CDR1 is SGHAT, CDR2 FQNNGV. The CDR3 spells CASSQARAGVNEQFF. Here the CDR3 DNA reads TGTGCCAGCAGCCAGGCACGAGCGGGGGTCAATGAGCAGTTCTTC. The full variable domain, its missing parts supplied by reference TRBV11-2 and TRBJ2-1, is EAGVAQSPRYKIIEKRQSVAFWCNPISGHATLYWYQQILGQGPKLLIQFQNNGVVDDSQLPKDRFSAERLKGVDSTLKIQPAKLEDSAVYLCASSQARAGVNEQFFGPGTRLTVL.

This chain connects TRBV11-3 to TRBJ2-3; 9 nucleotides line up with TRBD1. Germline lookup yields CDR1 SGHNT and CDR2 YENEEA. The CDR3 consists of 16 residues. The junction had 7 bases not matched to a gene; V was cut back by 1 base and J by 5 bases. The CDR3 sequence: CASSLGPGQGIDTQYF. CDR3 DNA: TGTGCCAGCAGCTTAGGACCGGGACAGGGTATAGATACGCAGTATTTT.

This rearrangement joins TRBV7-8 to TRBJ1-2; 8 bases map to TRBD1. The CDR3 runs 13 residues. The V gene end was trimmed by 5 bases and the J gene end by 3 bases; junction bases not matched to a gene: 2. The germline V gene encodes CDR1 SGHVS and CDR2 FQNEAQ. The CDR3 nucleotides read TGTGCCAGCAGCCTGGACAGGGACTATGGCTACACCTTC. Amino acids: CASSLDRDYGYTF.